This T cell receptor beta chain came from a study of metastatic and nonmetastatic thyroid tumors (dated by TCRdb to 2018 to 2020). Notes on the research overall: Repertoires from peripheral blood and from tumor or nodule tissue samples of malignant and benign thyroid patients were compared. General findings and caveats noted by the study authors: In both blood and tumor samples, TCR beta diversity was reported to be significantly higher in malignant tumors than in benign nodules.

The protocol used for the library was PCR. Sequencing was carried out with an Illumina HiSeq 4000. High-throughput sequencing was used to profile the TCR beta-chain CDR3 region of every patient. Regarding the original processing steps: The researchers built a classifier to tell apart papillary thyroid cancer patients with distant metastasis, based on CDR3 differences among clinicopathological groups. The Shannon index was used to measure repertoire diversity, and the Morisita-Horn index was used to measure how similar tumor and blood repertoires were. TCRdb handled the public reads itself, with Q25 trimming in fastp and clone calling in MiXCR, and kept productive beta chains. None of the V and J calls come from the authors' own analysis; TCRdb made them. The sample yields 50,000 or so clones; around a quarter were counted once. The top ten clonotypes cover about 3.5% of the sample. Worth noting for this clone: Its target antigen remains unknown. Base qualities are not at hand, and no much larger clone is one base apart.

Cut back by 5 bases and 2 bases, the V and J ends lie 7 bases apart. From the germline V gene, CDR1 is SGHAT and CDR2 is FQNNGV. Including the terminal cysteine and phenylalanine, the CDR3 comprises 12 residues. The CDR3 DNA has 36 bases and is translated from base 1. Before undergoing thyroid surgery, none of the patients had been given any kind of treatment. Using T-cell receptor beta sequencing, the study looked back at clinical samples from patients collected from about 2011 to 2018. The sequence joins TRBV11-2 to TRBJ2-7, with the D segment identity uncertain. Sequencing was carried out using blood. This clonotype was sampled from a male donor with papillary thyroid cancer or a benign thyroid nodule (not recorded which). Some clones in this sample may be carry-over from other donors' samples. Here is the DNA: TGTGCCAGCAGCGAAAAGACCTACGAGCAGTACTTC. This yields the protein CASSEKTYEQYF.